The clone carrying this T cell receptor (beta chain) was recorded many times. Its ends do not fully match the called genes, so a read error is possible. It was with unique molecular identifiers that the TCRbeta library was prepared. One entry per CDR3 protein results from TCRdb running MiXCR on the PCR reads. Among about 110,000 distinct CDR3 sequences listed, approximately 10% were seen once. The sample is drawn from a study of T-cell reconstitution after alpha-beta-depleted transplantation in children. The CDR3 has 16 amino acids. The specimen comprised PBMCs from the stem cell graft donor, sampled from the stem cell graft. This chain joins TRBV12-3 or TRBV12-4 and TRBJ1-1; D unclear. This receptor was identified in a human donor who donated a stem cell graft to a child with acute lymphoblastic leukemia. CDR3 residues: CASRLTGSKPNTEAFF. CDR3 DNA: TGTGCCAGCAGACTAACGGGTTCAAAACCGAACACTGAAGCTTTTTTT.